This T cell receptor (beta chain) was profiled in a study of cytomegalovirus exposure and HLA in healthy donors (dated 2017 in TCRdb). A note on the overall study: In an earlier analysis of approximately 500 of the donors, 250 to 300 Gb of sequence data and approximately 120 million unique TCR beta sequences from about 179 million T cells were reported. Among about 370 genotyped donors of the cohort, an average of roughly 230,000 unique TCR beta nucleotide sequences was sequenced per donor, of which about 19% were non-productive. The later analysis used no new phenotypic data to find candidate immune exposures, relying instead on TCR beta sequences and their occurrence across donors. Roughly 300 gigabases of sequencing data and around 87 million unique TCR sequences were included in an early release covering about 600 HLA-typed donors. The number of donors typed differed by locus, with roughly 629-640 for A, B, C, DRB1 and DQB1, more than 500 for DQA1, over 600 for DPA1, and some 450 for DPB1. Using immunosequencing, the study profiled T cell repertoires from approximately 700 subjects and related those repertoires to cytomegalovirus serostatus. A later analysis re-examined previously published TCR beta repertoires from 500 to 700 donors and added high-resolution HLA genotyping to investigate patterns of TCR occurrence. A later genetic analysis took genome-wide SNP genotypes for about 65% of the roughly 670 donors and used that subset as a discovery cohort. The study was designed to test whether signatures of past pathogen exposure could be identified by cataloging public T cell receptors. To predict cytomegalovirus infection status, the study combined high-throughput TCR immunosequencing, statistical association of individual TCRs with disease status, and machine learning. All discovery cohort repertoires had been generated using a single sequencing platform. Four to six DR-DQ haplotypes were handled as single units for association and clustering, since linkage in the cohort was strong. In an earlier analysis of about 590 of the donors, high-throughput TCR beta sequencing was used to judge whether each TCR beta V gene segment behaved as functional or pseudogenic. Alongside the repertoire data, information on donor age, sex, ethnicity and CMV serostatus was compiled. Besides the first cohort of hundreds of subjects, a separate validation cohort made up of over 95 different subjects was used. The genetic ancestry cluster associated with self-reported Caucasian donors included about 81% of the 398 genotyped donors. HLA typing covered class I and class II loci at four-digit resolution. The investigation overall reported the following: An earlier analysis of approximately 530 of the donors showed that most TCR beta V segments appeared in productive rearrangements either about 90% or about 30% of the time, which broadly matched IMGT annotations. The authors suggested that the approach could potentially be generalized to other disease states and immunological phenotypes. Most CMV-associated TCR beta chains appeared to be HLA-restricted in a later analysis, and the HLA associations seemed to be driven largely by CMV exposure. Because counts were too low, roughly 18 rarely observed V segments, including chromosome 9 orphons, were left out of the earlier analysis of approximately 580 of the donors. Correlated functional status among segregating V segments might be attributable to linkage disequilibrium, but an unknown experimental factor could not be ruled out. Sequencing depth was assumed to be roughly uniform across donors in the presence/absence analyses, though that assumption may not hold. The 87-base-pair reads could not distinguish some IMGT-functional V segments, including TRBV6-2 and TRBV6-3, so those segments were excluded. A few of the identified cytomegalovirus-associated TCR beta chains were confirmed in vitro to be specific for cytomegalovirus antigens. In both the original and validation cohorts, the classifier was reported to diagnose cytomegalovirus status with high specificity and sensitivity. Across donors, most TCR sequences were observed very rarely, whereas some public TCRs were present in many individuals. According to a later analysis, TCR association rates differed among HLA loci, with DRB1 alleles showing the most associated TCRs and HLA-C alleles showing the fewest. A later analysis found that HLA-associated TCR beta chains were more clonally expanded and had lower generation probabilities than equally common non-associated chains. A further reported finding was that TCR beta sequences accurately predicted the HLA-A and HLA-B alleles for most subjects in the first cohort. Because HLA typing was missing for some donors at each locus, association tests included only the typed subset. An association between a missense DCLRE1C variant and V-gene and J-gene trimming of TCR beta chains was found in a later genetic analysis and replicated in an independent cohort. CMV serostatus was the only immune exposure information available for the cohort. In a later analysis, several top co-occurrence clusters were reported to appear linked to parvovirus B19, influenza, CMV and Epstein-Barr virus. A cluster of highly shared sequence variants was judged likely to be a technical artifact of the sequencing pipeline. A later analysis associated about 17,000 TCR beta sequences with specific HLA alleles at a false discovery rate of 0.05. Compared with the approximately 720-donor mean, donors in an Asian-associated ancestry cluster had fewer N-insertions in productive TCRs, according to a later genetic analysis. The cohort was sequenced for TCR beta chains only, and without alpha or paired-chain data the features that could be detected were limited. The study listed 150 to 200 TCR beta chains as associated with cytomegalovirus. Strong co-occurrence of HLA alleles, especially DR and DQ, made assigning TCR associations to individual alleles difficult.

From V the trimming removes 7 bases and from J it removes 0 bases, while the gene matches leave 9 bases of the junction unaccounted for. The CDR3 starts with the cysteine, ends with the phenylalanine, and has 17 residues. Only CDR3 DNA is held: 51 bases, read in frame from base 1. CDR1 and CDR2, looked up from the germline V gene, are SNHLY and FYNNEI. Preparation of the library involved the immunoSEQ multiplex PCR assay. For the multiplex PCR, a mixture combining 60 forward primers for TCR Vbeta segments and 13 reverse primers for TCR Jbeta segments was used. Amplification of the CDR3 region of rearranged TCR beta genes was performed with a multiplex PCR assay on genomic DNA. Amplified TCR beta libraries were sequenced as 87-base-pair reads on the Illumina HiSeq System. From the authors' description of their analysis: Across the roughly 700 repertoires, a later analysis counted 60 million to 90 million unique TCR beta chains, some 11 million of which were shared by at least two donors. Raw reads were error-corrected and collapsed into unique sequences by a nearest-neighbor algorithm in which closely related sequences were merged to remove PCR and sequencing errors. V, D and J gene segments were assigned by aligning CDR3 sequences to IMGT reference sequences. For a sequence to be retained, a match of at least six nucleotides was required to both a V gene segment and a J gene segment. A rearrangement was called productive if the CDR3 had no stop codons and remained in frame with V and J, and every other rearrangement was called non-productive. Following IMGT convention, CDR3 was defined as the stretch from the second conserved V-encoded cysteine up to the conserved J-encoded phenylalanine. In an earlier analysis of more than 550 of the donors, sequences lacking an unambiguous match to a single V gene segment were excluded. In an earlier analysis of several hundred of the donors, V segments were called functional above 56.7% productive rearrangements and were called segregating when the between-donor standard deviation exceeded 5%. To diagnose cytomegalovirus status from the catalog of TCR beta chain sequences, a statistical classification framework was built. A later analysis assigned V and J genes by comparing TCR nucleotide sequences with IMGT/GENE-DB human TR gene sequences. Using the TCRdist pipeline, a later analysis assigned CDR3 sequences along with most-parsimonious VDJ recombination scenarios. In a later analysis, every TCR beta chain was defined by the combination of its CDR3 amino acid sequence and its V-gene family, and reads without a unique V-gene family were dropped. To address suspected cross-contamination and a sequencing artifact, a later analysis removed roughly 640 highly shared, low-generation-probability nucleotide sequences. A later analysis calculated a clonal expansion index for each public chain from normalized within-repertoire ranks of inferred template counts. A later analysis computed generation probabilities with a VDJ recombination model fitted to out-of-frame rearrangements, and checked the results against IGoR. A later analysis scored TCR-TCR, TCR-HLA and TCR-CMV co-occurrence with hypergeometric tests, applying a repertoire-size bias correction to TCR pairs. False discovery rates were estimated in a later analysis by permuting HLA or CMV assignments 20 times. In a later analysis, co-occurring TCRs were grouped with DBSCAN, and TCRdist sequence similarity was added when clustering was performed within HLA-allele-positive subsets. Co-occurrence clustering excluded repertoires with fewer than 30,000 or more than 120,000 public chains, plus five with anomalous nucleotide sharing. TCRdb carries this immuneACCESS record with in-frame sequences only. Its versions omit some clonotypes, under half of them owing to an unresolved V gene in the studies checked, with the rest unexplained. V, J and clone size are those of that table, while D and trimming were read from the DNA. Within this sample are around 210,000 clones, with 80% to 90% of them counted one time only. The ten largest clones take up 0.2% to 0.25% of the sample.

The cohort comprised 710 or so healthy bone marrow donors. At the time of sampling, all cohort members were nominally healthy, though unrecorded immune exposures were likely present. The donor was CMV seronegative and belonged to the group of 350 or so seronegative cohort members. A peripheral blood sample was provided by each donor, and peripheral blood mononuclear cells were used for TCR beta sequencing. Genomic DNA extraction from the blood cell samples was performed with the Qiagen DNeasy Blood Extraction Kit. Comment on this clone: Which antigen it targets is not known. Base qualities are not recorded, but no much larger clone differs from it by a single base.

Sample: PBMCs. The receptor chain draws on TRBV2 and TRBJ2-6, with 7 bases matching TRBD2. The receptor's source is a girl aged 2-9 years in good health and CMV-seronegative. The DNA is TGTGCCAGCAATGGGAGGGGCCATCTCTCTGGGGCCAACGTCCTGACTTTC. Translated, this gives CASNGRGHLSGANVLTF. The entire variable domain, with the stretches around the CDR3 drawn from the reference TRBV2 and TRBJ2-6 proteins, is EPEVTQTPSHQVTQMGQEVILRCVPISNHLYFYWYRQILGQKVEFLVSFYNNEISEKSEIFDDQFSVERPDGSNFTLKIRSTKLEDSAMYFCASNGRGHLSGANVLTFGAGSRLTVL.